This T cell receptor (beta chain) was recovered during a study of Ad26.COV2.S vaccination and SARS-CoV-2 variants. At the level of the study: Ad26.COV2.S shots went into the muscle once or twice, 56 days apart.

This table comes from immunoSEQ multiplex PCR, and its TCRdb copy is limited to in-frame clones, with some not included. Of about 460,000 clones in the sample, nearly 90% were seen once. Germline loops: CDR1 SGHTA, CDR2 FQGTGA. The CDR3 has 12 amino acids. Trimming took off 5 bases at V and 7 bases at J, with 9 bases between the two ends. The treatment denotes: around 19 received Ad26.COV2.S at low or high dose, single or two shots; 5 received placebo; per-sample allocation not given. Vaccine and placebo recipients were sampled on day 63 after the first injection. The V and J genes are TRBV7-3 and TRBJ1-5; D gene ambiguous. The source of this sequence is a person aged 18-65 years who received the Ad26.COV2.S COVID-19 vaccine or a placebo. The input for sequencing was peripheral blood, taken in a trial of Ad26.COV2.S vaccine versus placebo. The CDR3 reads CASSRPIQPQHF. CDR3 in DNA: TGTGCCAGCAGCCGCCCAATCCAGCCCCAGCATTTT.